This T cell receptor (beta chain) was captured in a study of blood T cell repertoires in COVID-19. Here immunoSEQ multiplex PCR was the method, and the copy in TCRdb shows in-frame clones only, minus some. Among some 160,000 clones, 80% to 90% were seen once, and the ten largest hold approximately 18%. V trimming: 10 bases; J trimming: 3 bases; junction bases outside the gene matches: 6. The CDR3 is made up of 13 amino acids. Germline-derived CDR1 and CDR2 are MNHNY and SVGAGI (reference sequence). This sequence joins TRBV6-6 and TRBJ1-5; 7 nucleotides match TRBD1. The sample comprised peripheral blood. This TCR came from a woman in her 70s who had recovered from COVID-19. CDR3: CATSDRHNQPQHF. The CDR3 DNA reads as TGTGCCACCTCGGACAGGCACAATCAGCCCCAGCATTTT.